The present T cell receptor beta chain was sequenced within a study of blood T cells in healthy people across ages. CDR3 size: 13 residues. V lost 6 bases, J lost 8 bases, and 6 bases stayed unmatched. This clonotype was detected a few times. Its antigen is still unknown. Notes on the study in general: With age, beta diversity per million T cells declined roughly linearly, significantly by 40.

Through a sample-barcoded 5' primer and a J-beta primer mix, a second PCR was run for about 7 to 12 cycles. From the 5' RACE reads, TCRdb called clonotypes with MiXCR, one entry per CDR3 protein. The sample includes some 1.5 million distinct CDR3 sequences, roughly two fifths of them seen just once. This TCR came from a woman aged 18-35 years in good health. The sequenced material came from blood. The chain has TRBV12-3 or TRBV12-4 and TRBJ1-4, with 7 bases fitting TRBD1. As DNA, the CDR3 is TGTGCCAGCAGACGACAGGGACGGGAAAAACTGTTTTTT. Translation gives CASRRQGREKLFF.